The rows below give T cell receptor beta chains drawn from one sample of a study of control samples from healthy donors and cancer patients. The protocol was immunoSEQ multiplex PCR, while the TCRdb copy is restricted to in-frame clones and leaves out a portion. The data hold about 98,000 clones, with approximately 80% observed a single time. The sample consisted of blood. These receptors all stem from a woman aged 30 to 39 in good health. Both conserved end residues are part of each CDR3. A D gene is named only where the DNA matches it firmly. Size is omitted from some rows. Given values are once, few, many or a class for expanded clones.

D gene	J gene	V gene	clone size	CDR3 DNA	CDR3 protein
-	TRBJ1-1	TRBV6-2/TRBV6-3	-	TGTGCCAGCAGTCATTCAAACTCGGGCCTTGAAGCTTTCTTT	CASSHSNSGLEAFF
TRBD1	TRBJ1-1	TRBV5-1	-	TGCGCCAGCAGCTTCCTTACAGGGGTGAACACTGAAGCTTTCTTT	CASSFLTGVNTEAFF
-	TRBJ1-5	TRBV5-8	-	TGTGCCAGCAGCCCACTGAGGACACACAATCAGCCCCAGCATTTT	CASSPLRTHNQPQHF
-	TRBJ2-5	TRBV20-1	-	TGCAGTGCTGCGGTGGTCGGGGGCCAGTACTTC	CSAAVVGGQYF
-	TRBJ1-5	TRBV6-2/TRBV6-3	few	TGTGCCAGCAGTGACCACTACGCCCCTCAGCCCCAGCATTTT	CASSDHYAPQPQHF
TRBD1	TRBJ2-3	TRBV5-1	-	TGCGCCAGCAGCCGACAGGGGACAGATACGCAGTATTTT	CASSRQGTDTQYF
TRBD2	TRBJ2-2	TRBV4-2	-	TGTGCCAGCAGGGGGGGGATACGAACCGGGGAGCTGTTTTTT	CASRGGIRTGELFF
TRBD1	TRBJ2-2	TRBV18	once	TGTGCCAGCTCACCACTCGGGACAGGGGGAACCGGGGAGCTGTTTTTT	CASSPLGTGGTGELFF
-	TRBJ2-3	TRBV19	-	TGTGCCAGTAGAGAAGCGGAAAACACAGATACGCAGTATTTT	CASREAENTDTQYF
-	TRBJ2-5	TRBV5-1	-	TGCGCCAGCAGCTTGGCCGTAAGGGGACCAAGGGAGACCCAGTACTTC	CASSLAVRGPRETQYF
-	TRBJ1-1	TRBV2	-	TGTGCCAGCAGTGGGTCCAGGGGAAGCACTGAAGCTTTCTTT	CASSGSRGSTEAFF
-	TRBJ2-3	TRBV6-1	-	TGTGCCAGCAGTGATATACCCGGGGATACGCAGTATTTT	CASSDIPGDTQYF
-	TRBJ2-3	TRBV12-2	-	TGTGCAAGTCGCACGGGACTAGCGGATCAGGCTAGCACAGATACGCAGTATTTT	CASRTGLADQASTDTQYF
-	TRBJ1-2	TRBV10-1	once	TGCGCCAGCAGTGGCCAGAGCTATGGCTACACCTTC	CASSGQSYGYTF
TRBD1	TRBJ1-1	TRBV5-5	-	TGTGCCAGCAGCTTGGGGACAGGGGTCATGAACACTGAAGCTTTCTTT	CASSLGTGVMNTEAFF